This T cell receptor beta chain was identified during a study of control samples from healthy donors and cancer patients. Data came from immunoSEQ multiplex PCR; TCRdb stores just in-frame clones and leaves some out. In the table there are 140,000 or so clones, around 94% of which are singletons. This receptor was identified in a man in his sixties with colorectal cancer. The specimen was PBMCs.

As DNA, the CDR3 is TGTGCCAGCAGTTCCCAGTGGGACTATGGCTACACCTTC. This translates into CASSSQWDYGYTF. The chain employs TRBV27 and TRBJ1-2; no clear D gene. V was clipped by 4 bases and J by 3 bases, with 9 bases between them. Germline values: CDR1 MNHEY, CDR2 SMNVEV (reference sequence). This CDR3 is built from 13 residues.